This T cell receptor beta chain was profiled in a study of cytomegalovirus exposure and HLA in healthy donors. Looking at the study overall: In an earlier analysis, around 100 million unique TCR beta sequences were found from about 180 million T cells.

The junction had 9 bases not matched to a gene; V was cut back by 4 bases and J by 3 bases. Germline CDR1 is MDHEN and CDR2 is SYDVKM. The length of the CDR3 is 15 residues. The PCR contained 60 Vbeta and 13 Jbeta primers. This table comes from immunoSEQ multiplex PCR, and its TCRdb copy is limited to in-frame clones, with some not included. The data contain about 160,000 clones, about three quarters of them singletons. This clone was picked up a small number of times. Its cognate antigen is unknown. Findings and limits, study-wide: Usually a TCR sequence was rare, but some public TCRs were found in many donors. Overall, approximately 150 TCR beta chains were annotated as cytomegalovirus-associated.

The sequenced sample was PBMCs. The chain joins TRBV28 to TRBJ2-7, with 7 bases identical to TRBD1. The clonotype comes from a woman younger than 45 in good health and CMV-seronegative. This chain's CDR3 is CASSSRVDRYYEQYF. CDR3 bases: TGTGCCAGCAGTTCCAGGGTGGACAGGTACTACGAGCAGTACTTC.